This paragraph reports one TCR beta chain. Its matching antigen is unknown. Some clones are missing from TCRdb's copy, which holds only in-frame ones; the method was immunoSEQ multiplex PCR. This table has some 150,000 clones, around 92% appearing once. The CDR3 contains 15 residues. The germline CDR1 and CDR2 sequences are MNHEY and SMNVEV (reference sequence). Between the trimmed V and J ends, which lost 5 bases and 4 bases, there was a span of 15 bases. The data originate from a study of T cell responses to AZD1222 COVID-19 vaccine. Study observations and caveats: Clonal diversity may have been underestimated, and the donors were mostly white British, with more females than males. Once two AZD1222 doses were given, Spike-specific TCR breadth and depth went up.

Sequencing was performed on peripheral blood, taken on day 0 of AZD1222 vaccination. The receptor was isolated from an adult in good health. The chain joins TRBV27 to TRBJ2-1; D perhaps matches TRBD1 (6 bases). The CDR3 reads CASSPRGGLYNEQFF. The CDR3 coding sequence is TGTGCCAGCAGTCCCAGGGGCGGGCTATACAATGAGCAGTTCTTC.